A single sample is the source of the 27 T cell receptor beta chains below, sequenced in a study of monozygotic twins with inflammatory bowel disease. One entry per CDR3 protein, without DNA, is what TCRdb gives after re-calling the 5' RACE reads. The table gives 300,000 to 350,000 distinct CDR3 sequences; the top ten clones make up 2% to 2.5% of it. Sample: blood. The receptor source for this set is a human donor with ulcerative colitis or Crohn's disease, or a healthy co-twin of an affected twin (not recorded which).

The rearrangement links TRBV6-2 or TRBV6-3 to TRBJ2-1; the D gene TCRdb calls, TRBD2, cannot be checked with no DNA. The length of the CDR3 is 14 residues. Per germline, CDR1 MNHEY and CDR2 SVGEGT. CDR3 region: CASSFGGENNEQFF.

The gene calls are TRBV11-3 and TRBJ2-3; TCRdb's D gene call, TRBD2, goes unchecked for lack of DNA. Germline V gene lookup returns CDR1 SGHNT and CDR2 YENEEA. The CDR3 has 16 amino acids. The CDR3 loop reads CASSSSGTSLADTQYF.

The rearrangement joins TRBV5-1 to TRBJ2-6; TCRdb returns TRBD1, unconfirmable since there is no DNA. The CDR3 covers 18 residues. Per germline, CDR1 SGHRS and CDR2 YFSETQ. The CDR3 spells CASTKPRGQSSGANVLTF.

CDR3 sequence reads: CASNTKGSGGYSYNEQFF. This chain joins TRBV5-4 and TRBJ2-1; TCRdb's D call of TRBD2 is untestable without DNA. CDR3 size: 18 residues. Germline V CDR1 and CDR2: SGHNT, YYREEE (reference sequence).

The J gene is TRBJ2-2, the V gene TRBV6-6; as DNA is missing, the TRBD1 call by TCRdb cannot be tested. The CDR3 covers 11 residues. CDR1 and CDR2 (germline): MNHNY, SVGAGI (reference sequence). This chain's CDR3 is CAIQGNGELFF.

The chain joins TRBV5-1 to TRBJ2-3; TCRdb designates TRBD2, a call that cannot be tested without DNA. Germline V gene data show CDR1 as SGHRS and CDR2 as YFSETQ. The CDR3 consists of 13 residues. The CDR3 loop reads CASRGRNTDTQYF.

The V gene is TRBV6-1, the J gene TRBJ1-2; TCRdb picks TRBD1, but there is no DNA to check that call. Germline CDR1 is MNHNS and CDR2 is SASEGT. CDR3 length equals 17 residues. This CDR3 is CASSDPGTGVVFYGYTF.

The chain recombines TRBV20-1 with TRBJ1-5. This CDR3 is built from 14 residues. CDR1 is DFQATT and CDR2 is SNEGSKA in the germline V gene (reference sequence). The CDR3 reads CSARDTTSNQPQHF.

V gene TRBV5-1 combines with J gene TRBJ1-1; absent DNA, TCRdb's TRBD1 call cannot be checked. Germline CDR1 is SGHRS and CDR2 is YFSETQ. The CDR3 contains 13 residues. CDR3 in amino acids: CASTGQMNTEAFF.

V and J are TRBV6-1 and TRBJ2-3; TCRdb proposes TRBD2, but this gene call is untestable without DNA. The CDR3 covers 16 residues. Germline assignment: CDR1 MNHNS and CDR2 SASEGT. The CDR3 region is CASLWAGGRRSNTQYF.

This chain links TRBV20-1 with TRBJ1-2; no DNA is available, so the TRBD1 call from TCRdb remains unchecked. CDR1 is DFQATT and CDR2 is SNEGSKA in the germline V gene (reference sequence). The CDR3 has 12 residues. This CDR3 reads CSAGDTVYGYTF.

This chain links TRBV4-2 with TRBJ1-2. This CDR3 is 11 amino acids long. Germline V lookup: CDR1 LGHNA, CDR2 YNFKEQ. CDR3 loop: CASSQEDRVAF.

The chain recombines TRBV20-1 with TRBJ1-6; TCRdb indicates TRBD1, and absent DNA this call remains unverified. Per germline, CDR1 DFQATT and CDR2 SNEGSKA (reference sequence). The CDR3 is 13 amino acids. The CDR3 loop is CSATGQGDAVLHF.

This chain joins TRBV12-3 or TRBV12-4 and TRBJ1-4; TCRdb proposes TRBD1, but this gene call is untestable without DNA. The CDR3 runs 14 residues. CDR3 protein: CASRTDRGNEKLFF.

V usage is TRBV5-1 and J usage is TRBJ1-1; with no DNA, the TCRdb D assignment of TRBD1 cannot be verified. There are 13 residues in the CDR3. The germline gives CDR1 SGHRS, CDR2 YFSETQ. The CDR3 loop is CASYRGRNTEAFF.

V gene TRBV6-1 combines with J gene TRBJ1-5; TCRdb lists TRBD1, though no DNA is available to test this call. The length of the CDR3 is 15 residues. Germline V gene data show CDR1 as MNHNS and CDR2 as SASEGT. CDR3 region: CASRSDRVSNQPQHF.

This CDR3 is CASSIDILGVNTEAFF. The chain couples TRBV19 to TRBJ1-1; TCRdb's D call of TRBD1 is untestable without DNA. The germline CDR1 and CDR2 sequences are LNHDA and SQIVND (reference sequence). The length of the CDR3 is 16 residues.

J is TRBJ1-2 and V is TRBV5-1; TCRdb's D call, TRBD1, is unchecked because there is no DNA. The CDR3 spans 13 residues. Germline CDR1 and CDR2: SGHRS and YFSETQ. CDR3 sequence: CASSPKGESGYTF.

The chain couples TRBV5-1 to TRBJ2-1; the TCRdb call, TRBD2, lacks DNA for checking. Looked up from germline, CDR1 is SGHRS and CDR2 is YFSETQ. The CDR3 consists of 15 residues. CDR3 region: CASTNRDSGYNEQFF.

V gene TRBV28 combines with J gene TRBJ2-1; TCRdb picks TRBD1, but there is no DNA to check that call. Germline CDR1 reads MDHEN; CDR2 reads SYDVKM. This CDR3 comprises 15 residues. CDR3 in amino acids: CASSLVRGQAAEQFF.

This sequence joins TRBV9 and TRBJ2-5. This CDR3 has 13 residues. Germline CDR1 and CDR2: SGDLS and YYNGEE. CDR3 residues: CASSVHVFETQYF.

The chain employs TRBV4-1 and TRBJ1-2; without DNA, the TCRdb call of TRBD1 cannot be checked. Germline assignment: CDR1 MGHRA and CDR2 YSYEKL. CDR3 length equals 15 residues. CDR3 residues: CASSQEPTGQGFYTF.

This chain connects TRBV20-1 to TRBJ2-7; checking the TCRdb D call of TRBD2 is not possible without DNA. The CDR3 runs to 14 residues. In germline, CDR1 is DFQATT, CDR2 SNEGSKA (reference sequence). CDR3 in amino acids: CSANSVSGSYEQYF.

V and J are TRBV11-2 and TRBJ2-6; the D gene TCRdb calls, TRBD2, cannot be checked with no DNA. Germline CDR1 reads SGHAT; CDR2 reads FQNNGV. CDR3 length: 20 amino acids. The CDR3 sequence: CASSSLSGRANLAGANVLTF.

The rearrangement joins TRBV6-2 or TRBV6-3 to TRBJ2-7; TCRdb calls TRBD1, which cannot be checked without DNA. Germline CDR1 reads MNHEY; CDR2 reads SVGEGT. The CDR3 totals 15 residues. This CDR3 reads CASSRTTGLSYEQYF.

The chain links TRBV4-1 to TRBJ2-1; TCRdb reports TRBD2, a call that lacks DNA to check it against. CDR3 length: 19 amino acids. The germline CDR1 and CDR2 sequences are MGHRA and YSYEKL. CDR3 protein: CASSQDRGLAGSRDNEQFF.

The CDR3 loop reads CASSDEWLGGSYEQYF. This chain links TRBV6-1 with TRBJ2-7; TCRdb selects TRBD2, and the lack of DNA leaves this call unchecked. The germline V gene encodes CDR1 MNHNS and CDR2 SASEGT. This CDR3 region has 16 residues.